The rows below give T cell receptor beta chains drawn from one sample of a study of T cells in Graves' hyperthyroidism and ophthalmopathy. TCRdb reanalysed the multiplex PCR reads using MiXCR and keeps one entry per CDR3 protein. The profile covers about 270,000 distinct CDR3 sequences, with over 20% appearing a single time and around 62% taken by the ten largest. Sequencing was carried out using blood. These receptors were obtained from a man under 40 with Graves' ophthalmopathy. The conserved cysteine and the conserved F or W are not part of the CDR3 here.

v_call cdr3_aa
TRBV9 ASSEGGLGETQY
TRBV20-1 SASRGTSGITYEQY
TRBV6-1 ASSPRLRAGTEAF
TRBV7-3 ASSLFGTGRNNEQF
TRBV7-9 ASSLAWQTEQY
TRBV20-1 SARAPSGRIGNEQF
TRBV18 ASSPAKGWSGNTIY
TRBV28 ASSPDHARGLGYT
TRBV29-1 SVGGQGTGGRMNTEAF
TRBV28 ASSLLDSDKNIQY
TRBV19 ASSMGREANEQY
TRBV11-3 ASSWGNLGQH
TRBV5-1 ASSLDAPSGRTDTQY
TRBV9 ASSSASNSGNTIY
TRBV19 ATSFGQQYNEQF
TRBV11-3 ASSSLAGRETQY
TRBV18 ASKGLAGELTGELF
TRBV19 ASKQFREEF
TRBV24-1 ATSQPGTPPVGEKLF
TRBV20-1 SAQLAASSYNEQF
TRBV3-1 ASSQDSGFSVDEQY
TRBV30 AWRDSRTTGANVLT
TRBV6-1 ASSSGGLNEKLF
TRBV3-1 ASSQPGGPSNEQF
TRBV18 ANAGETGELF
TRBV12-3/TRBV12-4 ASSGGPGTGGTRMETQY
TRBV20-1 SARETGGLGDTQY
TRBV7-3 ASSPTQGGDEQY
TRBV18 ASSPHERFETQY
TRBV24-1 ATSETGAGSQPQH
TRBV24-1 ATGSAGVRGETQY
TRBV2 ASHPTSYEQY
TRBV29-1 SFSGVNEQF
TRBV24-1 ATSDPKSGRALDEQF
TRBV3-1 ASSPAGKLNSPLH
TRBV20-1 SAQLAGGPGSEQF
TRBV27 ASRQGPYEQY
TRBV2 ASSDRGALSTDTQY
TRBV7-9 ASSSGQTNYEQY